This TCR beta chain comes out of a study of neurological immune-mediated disorders. The study, taken as a whole, reports: TCR clonal expansion peaked in HTLV-1-associated myelopathy patients and was lowest in multiple sclerosis patients.

The method for making cDNA was 5'RACE, and it used 10-nucleotide random UMIs. TCRdb recomputed calls from the 5' RACE reads with MiXCR, one row per CDR3 protein. Of fewer than 20,000 distinct CDR3 sequences listed, approximately 3.7% were seen once; the top ten hold 20%. In its sample, this clonotype was seen many times. The antigen remains undetermined. Material for sequencing was CD8+ T cells from blood. The TCR originated in a woman aged 40-49 years in good health.

As DNA, the CDR3 is TGTGCCAGCAGCTTAGGAAAAAACATTCAGTACTTC. Protein product: CASSLGKNIQYF. The chain joins TRBV7-2 to TRBJ2-4; D is undetermined. The V gene's germline CDR1 is SGHTA and CDR2 FQGNSA. V was clipped by 1 base and J by 4 bases, with 2 bases between them. CDR3 length equals 12 residues. Together with reference TRBV7-2 and TRBJ2-4, the CDR3 gives the full variable domain: GAGVSQSPSNKVTEKGKDVELRCDPISGHTALYWYRQSLGQGLEFLIYFQGNSAPDKSGLPSDRFSAERTGGSVSTLTIQRTQQEDSAVYLCASSLGKNIQYFGAGTRLSVL.